This note documents a single T cell receptor beta chain sequence. Its antigen is still unknown. Germline CDR1 is MNHEY and CDR2 is SVGAGI. There are 13 residues in the CDR3. V was pared by 6 bases and J by 3 bases, with 11 bases between. Using immunoSEQ multiplex PCR, the repertoire was profiled, and TCRdb retains in-frame clones only, with some absent. The sample shows about 97,000 clones, around nine tenths of them seen only once. The entry originates in a study of T cell responses to AZD1222 COVID-19 vaccine. Across the study: Pooled samples include second doses given at about 4 or 12 weeks.

Study observations and caveats: All repertoire sampling was performed exclusively after the peak T cell response.

The V call is TRBV6-5, the J call TRBJ1-2, with D unresolved. Sequences were derived from peripheral blood, sampled on day 0 of AZD1222 vaccination. This TCR derives from an adult in good health. The CDR3 DNA sequence: TGTGCCAGCAGCGTCAGGTTGCACTATGGCTACACCTTC. Translating gives CASSVRLHYGYTF.